The 5 T cell receptor beta chains below come from one sample, sequenced in a study of CD8+CD57+ T cells in acquired aplastic anemia. CDR3 and TCR beta VDJ profiling relied on a genomic DNA template. TCRdb fed the reads into MiXCR, producing one record per CDR3 protein. The table lists a few hundred thousand distinct CDR3 sequences, under 50% of them singletons. CD8+CD57+ cell expansion had been shown by flow cytometry in patients chosen for sequencing. Sequenced input: sorted CD4+, CD8+, or CD8+CD57+ T cells (not recorded which) from PBMCs. These receptors were taken from a human donor with aplastic anemia.

This chain joins TRBV27 and TRBJ1-6, with D hard to call. This CDR3 has 17 residues. CDR1 is MNHEY, CDR2 SMNVEV, per germline (reference sequence). The V end lost 0 bases, the J end lost 0 bases, and 9 bases lay between the germline ends. As DNA, the CDR3 is TGTGCCAGCAGTTTATCTCCGGTCCGCTCCTATAATTCACCCCTCCACTTT. It translates to CASSLSPVRSYNSPLHF.

The chain is built from TRBV20-1 and TRBJ2-7; a weak D match, TRBD2 (6 bases). The CDR3 is 14 amino acids. Per germline, CDR1 DFQATT and CDR2 SNEGSKA (reference sequence). V was shortened by 5 bases and J by 0 bases, with 14 bases between the two germline ends. CDR3 DNA: TGCAGTGCTCCCCCCGGGGGTACCTCCTACGAGCAGTACTTC. This gives the protein CSAPPGGTSYEQYF.

This clonotype has at least ten counts. The chain recombines TRBV10-3 with TRBJ1-2, with a tentative D call TRBD1 (5 bases). The length of the CDR3 is 14 residues. From germline, CDR1 is ENHRY and CDR2 SYGVKD. Trimming took off 7 bases at V and 6 bases at J, with 18 bases between the two ends. The CDR3 region is CAITQWGGVNGYTF. DNA for the CDR3: TGTGCCATCACCCAATGGGGGGGGGTGAATGGCTACACCTTC.

This clonotype came up many times. This chain connects TRBV7-8 to TRBJ1-1; D call uncertain. The CDR3 length is 14 residues. V was shortened by 3 bases and J by 6 bases, with 14 bases between the two germline ends. Germline V gene lookup returns CDR1 SGHVS and CDR2 FQNEAQ. CDR3 protein: CASSLRRFGSEAFF. The CDR3 region has the DNA TGTGCCAGCAGCTTGCGGCGGTTTGGTTCTGAAGCTTTCTTT.

This clonotype was observed many times. The J gene is TRBJ2-3, the V gene TRBV5-1; no clear D. The V gene lost 0 bases and the J gene lost 2 bases, with 10 bases spanning the gap. From germline, CDR1 is SGHRS and CDR2 YFSETQ. This CDR3 has 15 amino acids. The CDR3 protein is CASSLVGPHTDTQYF. The DNA for the CDR3 is TGCGCCAGCAGCTTGGTTGGACCGCACACAGATACGCAGTATTTT.